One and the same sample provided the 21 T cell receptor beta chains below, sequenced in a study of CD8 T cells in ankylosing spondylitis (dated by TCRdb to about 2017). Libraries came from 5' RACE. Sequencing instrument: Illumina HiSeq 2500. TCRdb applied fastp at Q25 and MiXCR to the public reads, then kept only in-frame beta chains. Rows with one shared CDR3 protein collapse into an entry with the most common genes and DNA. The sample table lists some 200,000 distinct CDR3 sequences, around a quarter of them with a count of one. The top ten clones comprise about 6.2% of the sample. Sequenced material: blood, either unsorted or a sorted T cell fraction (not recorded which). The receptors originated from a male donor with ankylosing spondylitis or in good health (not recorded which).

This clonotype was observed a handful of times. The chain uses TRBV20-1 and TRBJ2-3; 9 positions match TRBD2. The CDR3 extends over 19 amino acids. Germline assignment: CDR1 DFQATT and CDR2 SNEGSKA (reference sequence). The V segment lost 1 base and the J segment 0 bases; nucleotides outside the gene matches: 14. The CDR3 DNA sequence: TGCAGTGCTAGAGGCGGCGCTAGCGGGGAACGCCTTAGCACAGATACGCAGTATTTT. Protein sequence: CSARGGASGERLSTDTQYF.

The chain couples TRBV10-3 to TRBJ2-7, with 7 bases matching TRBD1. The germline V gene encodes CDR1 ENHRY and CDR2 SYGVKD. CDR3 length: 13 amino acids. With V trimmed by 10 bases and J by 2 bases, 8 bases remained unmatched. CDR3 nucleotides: TGTGCCACTTTAGACAGGGATACCTACGAGCAGTACTTC. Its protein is CATLDRDTYEQYF.

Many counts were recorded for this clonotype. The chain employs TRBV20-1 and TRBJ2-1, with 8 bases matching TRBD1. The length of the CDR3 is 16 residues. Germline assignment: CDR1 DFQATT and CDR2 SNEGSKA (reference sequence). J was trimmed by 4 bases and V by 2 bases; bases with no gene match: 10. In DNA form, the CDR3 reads TGCAGTGCTAGAACCAGGGGGCAGGTAGGGTACAATGAGCAGTTCTTC. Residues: CSARTRGQVGYNEQFF.

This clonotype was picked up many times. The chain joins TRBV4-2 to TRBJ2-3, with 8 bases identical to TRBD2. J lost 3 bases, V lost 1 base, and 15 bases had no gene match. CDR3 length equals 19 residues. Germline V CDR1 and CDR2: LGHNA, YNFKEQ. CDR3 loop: CASSQVGVWAGGSTDTQYF. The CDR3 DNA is TGTGCCAGCAGCCAAGTCGGGGTCTGGGCGGGAGGTTCTACAGATACGCAGTATTTT.

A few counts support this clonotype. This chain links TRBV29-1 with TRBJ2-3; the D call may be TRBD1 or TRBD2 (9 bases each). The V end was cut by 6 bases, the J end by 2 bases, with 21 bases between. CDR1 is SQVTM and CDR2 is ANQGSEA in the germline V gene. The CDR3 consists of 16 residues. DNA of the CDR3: TGCAGCGTCGACCGCGGGGGGGACAGGGCCACAGATACGCAGTATTTT. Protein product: CSVDRGGDRATDTQYF.

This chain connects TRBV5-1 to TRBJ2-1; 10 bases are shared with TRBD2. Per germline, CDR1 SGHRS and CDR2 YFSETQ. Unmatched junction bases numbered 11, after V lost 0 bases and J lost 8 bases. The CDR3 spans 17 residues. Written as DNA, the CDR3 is TGCGCCAGCAGCTTGGTGGCTAGCGGGAGCGGAACTGATGAGCAGTTCTTC. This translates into CASSLVASGSGTDEQFF.

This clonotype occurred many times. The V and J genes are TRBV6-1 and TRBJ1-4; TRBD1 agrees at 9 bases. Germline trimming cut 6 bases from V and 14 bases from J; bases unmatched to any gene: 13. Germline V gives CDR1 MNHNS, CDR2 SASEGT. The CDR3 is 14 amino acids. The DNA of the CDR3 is TGTGCCAGCAGCGACAGGGGGAGGGCTGAGTTTCTGTTTTTT. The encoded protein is CASSDRGRAEFLFF.

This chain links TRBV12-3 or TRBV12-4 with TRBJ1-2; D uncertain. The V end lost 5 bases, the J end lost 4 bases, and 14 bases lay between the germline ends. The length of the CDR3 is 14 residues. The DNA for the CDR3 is TGTGCCAGCAGTACCCTCGCCATGACCTATGGCTACACCTTC. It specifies CASSTLAMTYGYTF.

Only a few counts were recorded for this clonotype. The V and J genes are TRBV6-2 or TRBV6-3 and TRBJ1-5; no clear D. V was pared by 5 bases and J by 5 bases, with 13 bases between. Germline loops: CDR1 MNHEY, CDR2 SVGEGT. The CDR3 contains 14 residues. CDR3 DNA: TGTGCCAGCAGTCCTCGCACCCACCATCAGCCCCAGCATTTT. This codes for CASSPRTHHQPQHF.

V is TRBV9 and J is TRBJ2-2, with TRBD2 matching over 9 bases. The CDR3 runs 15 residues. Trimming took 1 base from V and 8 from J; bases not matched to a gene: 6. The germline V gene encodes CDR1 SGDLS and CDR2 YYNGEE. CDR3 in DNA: TGTGCCAGCAGCGTACGCGGGAGGGCCGGTGGGGAGCTGTTTTTT. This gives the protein CASSVRGRAGGELFF.

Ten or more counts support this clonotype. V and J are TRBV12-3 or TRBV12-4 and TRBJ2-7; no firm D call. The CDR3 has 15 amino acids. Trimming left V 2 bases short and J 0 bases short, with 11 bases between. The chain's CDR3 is CASSLIRPFSYEQYF. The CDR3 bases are TGTGCCAGCAGTTTAATAAGGCCATTCTCCTACGAGCAGTACTTC.

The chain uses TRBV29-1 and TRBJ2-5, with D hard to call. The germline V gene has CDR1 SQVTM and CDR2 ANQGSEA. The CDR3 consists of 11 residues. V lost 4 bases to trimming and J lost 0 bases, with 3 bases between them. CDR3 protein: CSVAYQETQYF. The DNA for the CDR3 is TGCAGCGTTGCGTACCAAGAGACCCAGTACTTC.

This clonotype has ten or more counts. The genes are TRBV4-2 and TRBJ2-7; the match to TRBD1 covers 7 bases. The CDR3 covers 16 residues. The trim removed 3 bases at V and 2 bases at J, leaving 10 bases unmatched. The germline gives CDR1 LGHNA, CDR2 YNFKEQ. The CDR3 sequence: CASSHPLQGPTYEQYF. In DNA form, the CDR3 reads TGTGCCAGCAGCCACCCCCTACAGGGGCCCACCTACGAGCAGTACTTC.

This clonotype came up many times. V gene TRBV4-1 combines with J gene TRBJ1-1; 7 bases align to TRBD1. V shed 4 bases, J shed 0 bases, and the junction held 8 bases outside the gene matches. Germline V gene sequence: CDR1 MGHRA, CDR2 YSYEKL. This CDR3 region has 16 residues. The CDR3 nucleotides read TGCGCCAGCAGCCGGACTACAGGGGCCCTGAACACTGAAGCTTTCTTT. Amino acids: CASSRTTGALNTEAFF.

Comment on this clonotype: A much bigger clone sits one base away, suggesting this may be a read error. In nucleotides, the CDR3 is TGTGCCTGCAGTTACTCGTTCGCGGGTTCACCCCTCCACTTT. Its translation: CACSYSFAGSPLHF. V gene TRBV6-5 combines with J gene TRBJ1-6; D gene uncertain. The germline gives CDR1 MNHEY, CDR2 SVGAGI. This CDR3 contains 14 residues.

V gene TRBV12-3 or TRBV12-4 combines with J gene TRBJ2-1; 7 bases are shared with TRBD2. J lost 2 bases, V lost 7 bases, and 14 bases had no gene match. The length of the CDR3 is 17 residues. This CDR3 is CASNPTSTLFAYNEQFF. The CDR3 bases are TGTGCCAGCAACCCGACTAGCACCCTGTTCGCCTACAATGAGCAGTTCTTC.

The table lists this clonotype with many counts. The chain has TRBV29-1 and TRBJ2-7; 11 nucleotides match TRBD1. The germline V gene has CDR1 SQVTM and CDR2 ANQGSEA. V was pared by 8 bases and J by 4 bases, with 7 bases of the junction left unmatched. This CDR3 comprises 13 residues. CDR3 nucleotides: TGCAGCACTACGGGACAGGGGGTTTACGAGCAGTACTTC. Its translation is CSTTGQGVYEQYF.

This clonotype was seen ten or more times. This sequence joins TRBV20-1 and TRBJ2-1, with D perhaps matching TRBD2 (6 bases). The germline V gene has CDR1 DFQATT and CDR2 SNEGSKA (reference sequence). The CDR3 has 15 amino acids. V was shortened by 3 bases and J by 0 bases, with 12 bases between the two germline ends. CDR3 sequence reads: CSARALEGSYNEQFF. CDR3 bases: TGCAGTGCTAGGGCCTTGGAGGGCTCCTACAATGAGCAGTTCTTC.

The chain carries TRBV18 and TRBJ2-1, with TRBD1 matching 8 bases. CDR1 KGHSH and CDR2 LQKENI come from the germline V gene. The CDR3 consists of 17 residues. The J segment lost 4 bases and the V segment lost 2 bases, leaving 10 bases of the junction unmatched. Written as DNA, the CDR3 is TGTGCCAGCTCACCAATACCACCGGGACAGGTTTACAATGAGCAGTTCTTC. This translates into CASSPIPPGQVYNEQFF. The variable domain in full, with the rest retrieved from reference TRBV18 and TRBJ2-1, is NAGVMQNPRHLVRRRGQEARLRCSPMKGHSHVYWYRQLPEEGLKFMVYLQKENIIDESGMPKERFSAEFPKEGPSILRIQQVVRGDSAAYFCASSPIPPGQVYNEQFFGPGTRLTVL.

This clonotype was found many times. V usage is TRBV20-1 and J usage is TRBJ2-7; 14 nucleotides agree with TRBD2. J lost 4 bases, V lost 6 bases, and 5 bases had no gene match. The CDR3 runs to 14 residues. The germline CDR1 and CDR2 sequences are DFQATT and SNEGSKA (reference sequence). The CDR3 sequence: CSADGTSGSYEQYF. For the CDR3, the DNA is TGCAGTGCCGATGGGACTAGCGGGAGTTACGAGCAGTACTTC.

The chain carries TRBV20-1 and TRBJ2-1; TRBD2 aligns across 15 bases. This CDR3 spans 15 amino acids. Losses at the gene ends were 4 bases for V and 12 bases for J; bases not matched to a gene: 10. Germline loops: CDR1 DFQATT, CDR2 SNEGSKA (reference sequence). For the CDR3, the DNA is TGCAGTGCTAATGCGCGCGGACTAGCGGGAGGGTGGCAGTTCTTC. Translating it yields CSANARGLAGGWQFF.